This TCR beta chain was sequenced for a study of metastatic and nonmetastatic thyroid tumors. Concerning this clone: Its antigen is still unknown.

Every patient underwent thyroid surgery untreated. Findings of the study overall: Significantly higher TCR beta diversity was reportedly seen in malignant thyroid tumors than benign nodules, in blood and tumor.

Authors' analysis steps: Building a distant-metastasis classifier for papillary thyroid cancer drew on CDR3 differences across clinicopathological groups. TCRdb re-clonotyped the PCR reads through MiXCR. TCRdb, not the original authors, processed these V and J calls. The data show thousands of clones, roughly a sixth seen once. CDR1 and CDR2 (germline): MNHNS, SASEGT. The V end lost 7 bases, the J end lost 0 bases, and 13 bases lay between the germline ends. CDR3 length equals 15 residues. The sequence came from a female donor with papillary thyroid cancer or a benign thyroid nodule (not recorded which). Some clones in this sample may be carry-over from other donors' samples. The sequencing sample was made of adjacent normal tissue. V usage is TRBV6-1 and J usage is TRBJ1-5; perhaps TRBD1 as D (5 bases). The CDR3 coding sequence is TGTGCCAGCATGGCAGACAGAACTAGCAATCAGCCCCAGCATTTT. Translated, it gives CASMADRTSNQPQHF.